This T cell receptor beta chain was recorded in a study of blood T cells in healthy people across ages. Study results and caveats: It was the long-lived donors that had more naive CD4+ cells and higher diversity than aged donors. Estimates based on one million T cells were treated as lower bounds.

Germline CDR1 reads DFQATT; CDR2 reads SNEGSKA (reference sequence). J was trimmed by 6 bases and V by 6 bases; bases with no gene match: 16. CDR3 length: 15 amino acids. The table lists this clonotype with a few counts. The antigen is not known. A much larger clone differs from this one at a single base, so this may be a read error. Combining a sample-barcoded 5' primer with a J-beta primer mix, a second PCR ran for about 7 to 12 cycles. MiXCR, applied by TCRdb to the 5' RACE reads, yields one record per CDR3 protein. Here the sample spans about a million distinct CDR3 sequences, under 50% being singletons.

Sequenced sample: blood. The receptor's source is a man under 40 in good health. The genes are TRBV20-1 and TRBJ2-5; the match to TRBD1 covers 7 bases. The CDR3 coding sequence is TGCAGTGCCGCCCGGGGAACAGGGGTGATCAAGACCCAGTACTTC. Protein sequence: CSAARGTGVIKTQYF.